The sequence of this TCR beta chain was determined in a study of immune evolution from preneoplasia to lung adenocarcinoma. Broader study findings: Top clone frequencies peaked in normal lung, apparently declining through invasive adenocarcinoma.

J gave up 1 base and V 2 bases, and 5 bases lay outside the gene matches. The CDR3 contains 15 residues. CDR1 SGHRS and CDR2 YFSETQ come from the germline V gene. This clone showed up just once. Its antigen is as yet unknown. Assay used: immunoSEQ multiplex PCR; TCRdb lists only in-frame clones, some missing. The sample consists of several thousand clones, over 80% of them appearing once. V usage is TRBV5-1 and J usage is TRBJ1-1; 7 bases agree with TRBD1. Material for sequencing was FFPE invasive lung adenocarcinoma tissue. The TCR was taken from a person aged 70 to 80 with invasive lung adenocarcinoma. The CDR3 DNA reads TGCGCCAGCAGCTTATCAGGGGGAGGGAACACTGAAGCTTTCTTT. Protein sequence: CASSLSGGGNTEAFF.